Given below is one T cell receptor (beta chain) in context. Its specificity is not known. Data came from immunoSEQ multiplex PCR; TCRdb stores just in-frame clones and leaves some out. The data show 180,000 or so clones, roughly 91% seen once. The source of the sample is a study of T cell responses to AZD1222 COVID-19 vaccine. Study-level points and caveats: Reportedly, close to half of spike-specific TCRs are directed against unmutated variant regions. Donors, mostly white British, included more females; clonal diversity was possibly underestimated. Seropositive at baseline were only five or six AZD1222 recipients. There were vaccine-associated CD4 TCRs across spike, dominant at 160-218 and 743-854.

The receptor's source is an adult who received the MenACWY meningococcal vaccine as a control. The material was peripheral blood, obtained 28 days after the second dose of the MenACWY control vaccine.

The CDR3: CATSDRTGGNEQFF. CDR3 DNA sequence: TGTGCCACCAGTGATCGGACAGGGGGCAATGAGCAGTTCTTC. The gene calls are TRBV24-1 and TRBJ2-1; 10 nucleotides align to TRBD1. Per the germline V gene, CDR1 is KGHDR and CDR2 is SFDVKD. With 3 bases clipped from V and 6 bases from J, the junction kept 1 base outside the gene matches. The CDR3 length is 14 residues.